This T cell receptor (beta chain) was profiled in a study of metastatic and nonmetastatic thyroid tumors. Study-level background: Malignant and benign thyroid patients had repertoires compared in peripheral blood and tumor or nodule tissue.

There are 16 residues in the CDR3. J lost 3 bases, V lost 6 bases, and 9 bases had no gene match. Not a single patient had been given any form of treatment at any point before undergoing thyroid surgery. Study-wide results and limits: Versus benign nodules, malignant thyroid tumors reportedly had significantly higher TCR beta diversity, in blood and tumor.

This clone was seen only a few times. Its specificity is not known. In the authors' workflow: The study built a papillary thyroid cancer distant-metastasis classifier from CDR3 differences across clinicopathological groups. TCRdb used MiXCR to call clones anew from the PCR reads. These V and J calls are TCRdb output, not the study's own analysis. The sample includes tens of thousands of clones, roughly 4% of them seen just once. The source is a female donor with papillary thyroid cancer or a benign thyroid nodule (not recorded which). Some clones in this sample may be carry-over from other donors' samples. The J gene is TRBJ1-3, the V gene TRBV12-3 or TRBV12-4, with 9 bases identical to TRBD1. Material: blood. The CDR3 DNA follows: TGTGCCAGCAGGCTAGTACAGGGGGCGCATGGAAACACCATATATTTT. Protein: CASRLVQGAHGNTIYF.